Sequencing of this T cell receptor beta chain was carried out in a study of T cells in Graves' hyperthyroidism and ophthalmopathy. The sample holds a few counts of this clonotype. Its antigen remains unknown. This CDR3 contains 14 residues. V was clipped by 4 bases and J by 5 bases, with 14 bases between them. CDR1 and CDR2 from the germline V gene are LGHDT and YNNKEL (reference sequence). Whole-study findings and limits: The model forecast ophthalmopathy, anticipating it by a median about 7 months before onset.

Uncontrolled infection, other autoimmune disease, pregnancy or lactation excluded patients. The PBMCs were taken from roughly 10 ml of fresh peripheral blood. Researchers took RNA transcripts and amplified the TCR beta CDR3 regions from them. A first-round RT-PCR of the TCR CDR3 used the HTBI primer set. Each CDR3 protein gets one entry after TCRdb re-called the multiplex PCR reads with MiXCR. The table includes some 800,000 distinct CDR3 sequences, roughly 37% detected once. The TCR originated in a man between 18 and 35 years old with Graves' hyperthyroidism. Sequencing input: blood. V is TRBV3-1 and J is TRBJ2-5; D is undetermined. CDR3 sequence: CASSLNAHLETQYF. CDR3 nucleotides: TGTGCCAGCAGCCTCAACGCCCACTTGGAGACCCAGTACTTC.